Listed below are T cell receptor beta chains from one sample, sequenced in a study of T cell changes during pregnancy in multiple sclerosis. The repertoire was sequenced with immunoSEQ multiplex PCR; TCRdb's copy has only in-frame clones and lacks some. This table has some 64,000 clones, 91% appearing once. Sequencing used peripheral blood, obtained in the first trimester of pregnancy. The receptors originated from a female donor with multiple sclerosis, enrolled in a pregnancy study. The CDR3 runs from the conserved cysteine through the conserved F or W. D genes are given only for firm matches. Some rows mark clone size as missing; the rest say once, few, many or name a class of expanded clone.

D | J | V | size | DNA | CDR3
TRBD1 | TRBJ1-2 | TRBV30 | . | TGTGCCTGGAGCTTCCGGGACAGGGCCCCCATGGGTGGCTACACCTTC | CAWSFRDRAPMGGYTF
. | TRBJ2-5 | TRBV5-4 | . | TGTGCCAGCAGCTCCCCGGACCTTGGAGGGACCCAGTACTTC | CASSSPDLGGTQYF
TRBD1 | TRBJ1-2 | TRBV2 | . | TGTGCCGGACTCCGGCCGGGACAGGGGGCTTATGGCTACACCTTC | CAGLRPGQGAYGYTF
. | TRBJ2-5 | TRBV28 | . | TGTGCCAGCAGCCTCGGACAGCCAGAGACCCAGTACTTC | CASSLGQPETQYF
. | TRBJ2-7 | TRBV2 | once | TGTGCCAGCAGCCCCGACAGGCTCTACGAGCAGTACTTC | CASSPDRLYEQYF
. | TRBJ1-5 | TRBV27 | . | TGTGCCAGCAGTCACCAAAGCGATAGCAATCAGCCCCAGCATTTT | CASSHQSDSNQPQHF
. | TRBJ1-5 | TRBV19 | . | TGTGCCAGTAGTATAGCTGGGCGGGTAAATCAGCCCCAGCATTTT | CASSIAGRVNQPQHF
. | TRBJ1-6 | TRBV15 | . | TGTGCCACCAGCAGATCCCGACAGAGGAATTCACCCCTCCACTTT | CATSRSRQRNSPLHF
TRBD1 | TRBJ2-3 | TRBV27 | . | TGTGCCAGCAGTTCCGGCCGGGACAGGGGGCGAGATACGCAGTATTTT | CASSSGRDRGRDTQYF
. | TRBJ1-2 | TRBV30 | few | TGTGCCTGGGACAGCAACTATGGCTACACCTTC | CAWDSNYGYTF
TRBD1 | TRBJ1-1 | TRBV18 | . | TGTGCCAGCTCACCGACAGGGGAAGACACTGAAGCTTTCTTT | CASSPTGEDTEAFF
. | TRBJ2-3 | TRBV5-5 | . | TGTGCCAGCAGCCCTGGACATACCACAGATACGCAGTATTTT | CASSPGHTTDTQYF
TRBD1 | TRBJ1-1 | TRBV7-9 | . | TGTGCCAGCAGGGAGACAGGGGCGGGGGCTGAAGCTTTCTTT | CASRETGAGAEAFF
TRBD2 | TRBJ2-4 | TRBV7-3 | . | TGTGCCAGCAGCTTAAGATCGATCCCTGTCCCTGGACTAGCTTTGGTAAGGACCAAAAACATTCAGTACTTC | CASSLRSIPVPGLALVRTKNIQYF
TRBD1 | TRBJ2-7 | TRBV27 | . | TGTGCCAGCAGTCTGGGACAGCTCTACGAGCAGTACTTC | CASSLGQLYEQYF
TRBD1 | TRBJ1-5 | TRBV5-6 | . | TGTGCCAGCAGCTTGGGACAGGGAAATAGCAATCAGCCCCAGCATTTT | CASSLGQGNSNQPQHF
TRBD1 | TRBJ1-1 | TRBV10-3 | . | TGTGCCATCAGTGCTGGACAGGAGGCTGAAGCTTTCTTT | CAISAGQEAEAFF
TRBD2 | TRBJ2-1 | TRBV30 | once | TGTGCCTGGAATTTAGCGGGCTACAATGAGCAGTTCTTC | CAWNLAGYNEQFF
. | TRBJ1-2 | TRBV9 | . | TGTGCCAGCAGCGGAGGAGGGGCCTATGGCTACACCTTC | CASSGGGAYGYTF
TRBD1 | TRBJ1-1 | TRBV12-5 | . | TGTGCTAGTGGTAGGGACAGGAGCCCCTACACTGAAGCTTTCTTT | CASGRDRSPYTEAFF
TRBD1 | TRBJ2-1 | TRBV27 | . | TGTGCCAGCAGTTTCTACCTGGACAGGGTACTATCCAATGAGCAGTTCTTC | CASSFYLDRVLSNEQFF
TRBD1 | TRBJ2-7 | TRBV4-1 | . | TGCGCCAGCAGCCAAGGGGCGGGACAGGTTGATAGCGAGCAGTACTTC | CASSQGAGQVDSEQYF